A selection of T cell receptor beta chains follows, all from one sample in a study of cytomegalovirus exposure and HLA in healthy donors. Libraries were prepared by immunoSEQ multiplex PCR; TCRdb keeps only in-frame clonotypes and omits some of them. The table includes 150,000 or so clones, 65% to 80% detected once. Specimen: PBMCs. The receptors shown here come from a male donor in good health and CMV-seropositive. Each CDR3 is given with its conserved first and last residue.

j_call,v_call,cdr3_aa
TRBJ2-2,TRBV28,CASSFSGNTGELFF
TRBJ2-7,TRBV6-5,CASSTTGGEQYF
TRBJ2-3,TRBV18,CASSLPRGDRVPDTQYF
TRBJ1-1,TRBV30,CARRGKGGRLGEAFF
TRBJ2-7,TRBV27,CASSLSKRPAGYEQYF
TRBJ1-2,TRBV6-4,CASSASRQGSSGYTF
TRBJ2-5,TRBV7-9,CASSLAASVETQYF
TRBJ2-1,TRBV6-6,CASTLRGSYNEQFF
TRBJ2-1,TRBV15,CATSKLVNEQFF
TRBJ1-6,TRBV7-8,CASSGGVISNSPLHF
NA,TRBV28,CASSPGGSGTYYEQYF
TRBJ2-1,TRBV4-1,CASSQILSPRGGGPSYNEQFF
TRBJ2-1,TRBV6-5,CASSTGTSGGNEQFF
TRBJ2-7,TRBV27,CASSLGLSYEQYF
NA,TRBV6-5,CASSWRGLGEQYF
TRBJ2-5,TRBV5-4,CASSSGTSGRMETQYF
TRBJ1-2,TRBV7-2,CASSLNRRTLCTF
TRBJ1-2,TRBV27,CASSFTLGQALSKDGYTF
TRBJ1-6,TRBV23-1,CASSQSGRPNSPLHF
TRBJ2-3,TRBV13,CASNERGSTDTQYF
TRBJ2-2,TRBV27,CASSQDRATGELFF
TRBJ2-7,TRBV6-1,CASSERPGTGIYEQYF
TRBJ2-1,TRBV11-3,CASSLVRNNEQFF
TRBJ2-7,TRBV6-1,CASSPNGREWDEQYF
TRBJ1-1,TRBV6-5,CASSLGQSTEAFF
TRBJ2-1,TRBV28,CASSSGLGGWQFF
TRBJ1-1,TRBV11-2,CASSLGGGGWVTEAFF
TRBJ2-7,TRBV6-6,CASSYSGSVRAEQYF
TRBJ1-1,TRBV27,CASSLTGGGRTEAFF
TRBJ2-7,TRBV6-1,CATWGASGGPEYF
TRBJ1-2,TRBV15,CATSRGLMGTGSLPTLNYGYTF
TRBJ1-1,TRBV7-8,CASSPWRTVGVTEAFF
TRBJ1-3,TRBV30,CAWSMVTRGSGNTIYF
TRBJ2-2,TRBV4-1,CASSQQYGELFF
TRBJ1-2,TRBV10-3,CAISESTLRDRKNYGYTF
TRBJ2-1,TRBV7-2,CASTPGLADNEQFF
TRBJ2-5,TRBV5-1,CASSGSSGTGGNWETQYF
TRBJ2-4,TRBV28,CASSLAGLAKNIQYF
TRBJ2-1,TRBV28,CASSATSGEFF
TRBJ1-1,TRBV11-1,CASSPSPRDTEAFF
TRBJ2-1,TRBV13,CASSRRTEYNEQFF
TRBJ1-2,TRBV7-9,CASSSGQHLYGYTF
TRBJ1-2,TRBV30,CAWSVRVANYGYTF
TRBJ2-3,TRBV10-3,CAISELAGGQSTDTQYF
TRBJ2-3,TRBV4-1,CASSPGAGEDTQYF